These 13 T cell receptor beta chains were all obtained from the same sample, sequenced in a study of technical replicates of blood from several donors. Some clones are missing from TCRdb's copy, which holds only in-frame ones; the method was immunoSEQ multiplex PCR. Here the sample spans 90,000 to 100,000 clones, approximately 95% being singletons. The material sequenced was T cells isolated from PBMCs. These receptors originate from a human donor in good health.

V gene TRBV19 combines with J gene TRBJ2-6; TRBD1 agrees at 8 bases. In germline, CDR1 is LNHDA, CDR2 SQIVND (reference sequence). This CDR3 has 16 residues. Germline trimming cut 4 bases from V and 4 bases from J; bases unmatched to any gene: 6. This CDR3 reads CASSKRTGRGANVLTF. The DNA of the CDR3 is TGTGCCAGTAGTAAACGGACAGGGCGAGGGGCCAACGTCCTGACTTTC.

The chain combines TRBV4-3 with TRBJ1-4, with 8 positions matching TRBD1. Germline lookup yields CDR1 LGHNA and CDR2 YSLEER. This CDR3 spans 16 amino acids. V shed 4 bases and J 0 bases; nucleotides not matched to a gene: 4. CDR3 bases: TGCGCCAGCAGCCCGACAGGGGCGGCAACTAATGAAAAACTGTTTTTT. Translating gives CASSPTGAATNEKLFF.

CDR3 protein: CASSVRAGSQETQYF. As DNA, the CDR3 is TGTGCCAGCAGCGTACGCGCCGGGAGCCAAGAGACCCAGTACTTC. V and J are TRBV11-2 and TRBJ2-5, with a possible D match to TRBD2 (6 bases). Germline assignment: CDR1 SGHAT and CDR2 FQNNGV. V lost 5 bases, J lost 1 base, and 14 bases lay in between. The CDR3 has 15 amino acids.

The J gene is TRBJ2-1, the V gene TRBV5-1; perhaps TRBD2 as D (6 bases). Germline V CDR1 and CDR2: SGHRS, YFSETQ. The CDR3 consists of 14 residues. V lost 0 bases and J 6 bases, leaving 10 bases between the germline ends. The DNA of the CDR3 is TGCGCCAGCAGCTTGGAGAGGGAGGCCAATGAGCAGTTCTTC. Its protein product is CASSLEREANEQFF.

The chain employs TRBV19 and TRBJ1-2, with 7 bases lining up with TRBD1. CDR1 LNHDA and CDR2 SQIVND come from the germline V gene (reference sequence). J gave up 4 bases and V 4 bases, and 6 bases lay outside the gene matches. This CDR3 is built from 14 residues. This chain's CDR3 is CASSTETGSYGYTF. The CDR3 nucleotides are TGTGCCAGTAGTACGGAGACAGGGAGCTATGGCTACACCTTC.

The V gene is TRBV27, the J gene TRBJ2-7; no definite D call. CDR1 is MNHEY and CDR2 is SMNVEV in the germline V gene (reference sequence). V dropped 2 bases and J dropped 2 bases, with 7 bases sitting between them. This CDR3 contains 13 residues. CDR3 protein: CASSLAQTYEQYF. For the CDR3, the DNA is TGTGCCAGCAGTTTAGCACAGACCTACGAGCAGTACTTC.

The chain has TRBV6-5 and TRBJ2-3; 9 bases line up with TRBD2. In germline, CDR1 is MNHEY, CDR2 SVGAGI. V shed 5 bases and J 2 bases; nucleotides not matched to a gene: 2. The CDR3 is 14 residues long. The CDR3 sequence: CASSSGRFTDTQYF. CDR3 nucleotide sequence: TGTGCCAGCAGTAGCGGGAGGTTCACAGATACGCAGTATTTT.

The chain couples TRBV18 to TRBJ1-1, with TRBD1 matching 10 bases. The CDR3 sequence is 15 residues long. CDR1 is KGHSH, CDR2 LQKENI, per germline. V lost 5 bases, J lost 4 bases, and 7 bases stayed unmatched. In DNA form, the CDR3 reads TGTGCCAGCTCAGCCGGGACAGGGGAGGGCACTGAAGCTTTCTTT. It translates to CASSAGTGEGTEAFF.

The rearrangement joins TRBV5-8 to TRBJ1-5; 7 positions agree with TRBD1. With 4 bases clipped from V and 4 bases from J, the junction kept 5 bases outside the gene matches. Germline values: CDR1 SGHTS, CDR2 YDEGEE. The CDR3 extends over 14 amino acids. CDR3 loop: CASSPPGQNQPQHF. The CDR3 DNA reads as TGTGCCAGCAGCCCTCCGGGACAGAATCAGCCCCAGCATTTT.

The rearrangement links TRBV15 to TRBJ2-1; possible D gene TRBD1, 6 bases. V dropped 1 base and J dropped 6 bases, with 10 bases sitting between them. The CDR3 loop spans 14 amino acids. Germline V gene sequence: CDR1 LNHNV, CDR2 YYDKDF (reference sequence). The CDR3 sequence: CATSRVLQGNEQFF. CDR3 in DNA: TGTGCCACCAGCAGAGTCCTACAGGGCAATGAGCAGTTCTTC.

CDR3 nucleotide sequence: TGCGCCAGCAGCGGACACCGGGAGGGCGAGCAGTACTTC. Protein: CASSGHREGEQYF. The chain combines TRBV5-1 with TRBJ2-7, with 8 bases that match TRBD2. The CDR3 is 13 amino acids. Trimming at V came to 4 bases and at J to 6 bases, leaving 6 bases not matched to a gene. Per germline, CDR1 SGHRS and CDR2 YFSETQ.

This clone was seen just once. The chain links TRBV7-3 to TRBJ2-5; D not resolved. The J call may be wrong; the DNA end is better matched by TRBJ2-7. Germline-derived CDR1 and CDR2 are SGHTA and FQGTGA. This CDR3 contains 12 residues. CDR3: CASSLPSYEQYF. For the CDR3, the DNA is TGTGCCAGCAGCTTACCTTCCTACGAGCAGTACTTC.

This chain connects TRBV6-1 to TRBJ2-2; D remains unclear. Deletions cut 5 bases from V and 3 bases from J, with 7 bases between. Germline CDR1 and CDR2: MNHNS and SASEGT. The CDR3 covers 13 residues. The CDR3: CASSSVYTGELFF. In nucleotides, the CDR3 is TGTGCCAGCAGTTCCGTCTACACCGGGGAGCTGTTTTTT.